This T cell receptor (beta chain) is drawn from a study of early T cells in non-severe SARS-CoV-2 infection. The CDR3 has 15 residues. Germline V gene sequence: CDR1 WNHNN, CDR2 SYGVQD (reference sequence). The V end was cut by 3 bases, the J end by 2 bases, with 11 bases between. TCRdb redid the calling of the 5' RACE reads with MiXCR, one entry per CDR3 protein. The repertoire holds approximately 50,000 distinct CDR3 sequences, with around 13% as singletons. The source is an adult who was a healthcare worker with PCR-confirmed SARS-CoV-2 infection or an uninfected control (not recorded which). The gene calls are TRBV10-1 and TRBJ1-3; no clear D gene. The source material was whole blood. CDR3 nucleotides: TGCGCCAGCAGTGATGGGGTAGTCGCTGGAAACACCATATATTTT. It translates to CASSDGVVAGNTIYF.